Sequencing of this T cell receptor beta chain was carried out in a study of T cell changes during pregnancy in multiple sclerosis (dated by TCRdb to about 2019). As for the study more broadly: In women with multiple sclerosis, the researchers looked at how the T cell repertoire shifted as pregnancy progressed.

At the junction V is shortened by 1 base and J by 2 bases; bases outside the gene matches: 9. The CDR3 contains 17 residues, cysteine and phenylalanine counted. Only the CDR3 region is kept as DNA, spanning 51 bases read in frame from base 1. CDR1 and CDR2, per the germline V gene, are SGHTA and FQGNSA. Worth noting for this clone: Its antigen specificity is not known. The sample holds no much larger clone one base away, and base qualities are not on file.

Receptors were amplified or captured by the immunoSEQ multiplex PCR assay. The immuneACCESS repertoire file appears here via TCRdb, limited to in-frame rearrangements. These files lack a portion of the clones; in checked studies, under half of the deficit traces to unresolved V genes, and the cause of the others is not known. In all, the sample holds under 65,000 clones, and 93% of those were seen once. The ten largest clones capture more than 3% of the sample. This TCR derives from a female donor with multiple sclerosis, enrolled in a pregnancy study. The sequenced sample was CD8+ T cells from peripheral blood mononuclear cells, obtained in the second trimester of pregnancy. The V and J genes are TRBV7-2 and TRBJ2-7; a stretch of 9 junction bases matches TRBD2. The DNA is TGTGCCAGCAGCTTAGAGTATCAGGGACTAGCAGCCTACGAGCAGTACTTC. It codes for CASSLEYQGLAAYEQYF.